Listed below are T cell receptor beta chains from one sample, sequenced in a study of CD8 T cells in ankylosing spondylitis. TCRdb processed the 5' RACE reads anew with MiXCR; each CDR3 protein has one entry. The repertoire has more than 100,000 distinct CDR3 sequences, over 9.5% of them found once; the top ten carry about 4%. The specimen was blood, either unsorted or a sorted T cell fraction (not recorded which). The source is a female donor with ankylosing spondylitis or in good health (not recorded which). Both conserved end residues are part of each CDR3. D genes are given only for firm matches. For some rows the clone size is stated as once, few or many, or as a class when expanded; others skip it.

TRBJ1-2	-	TRBV7-2	TRBD1	CASSLSGTGFRGYTF	TGTGCCAGCAGCTTATCCGGGACAGGGTTCCGTGGCTACACCTTC
TRBJ2-7	many	TRBV5-1	TRBD2	CASSLQPAGVNEQYF	TGCGCCAGCAGCTTACAGCCAGCGGGGGTAAACGAGCAGTACTTC
TRBJ2-7	many	TRBV12-3/TRBV12-4	-	CASSLDGGLGPYEQYF	TGTGCCAGCAGTTTAGACGGAGGCCTAGGTCCCTACGAGCAGTACTTC
TRBJ1-2	many	TRBV20-1	-	CSAREWGLYGYTF	TGCAGTGCTAGAGAATGGGGACTATATGGCTACACCTTC
TRBJ2-3	many	TRBV12-3/TRBV12-4	-	CASSFLPDTQYF	TGTGCCAGCAGTTTTTTACCCGATACGCAGTATTTT
TRBJ1-1	many	TRBV7-2	-	CASSPGPANTEAFF	TGTGCCAGCAGCCCGGGACCCGCGAACACTGAAGCTTTCTTT
TRBJ2-1	many	TRBV7-9	TRBD2	CASRTRAGGQDEQFF	TGTGCCAGCAGAACTCGAGCGGGGGGTCAGGATGAGCAGTTCTTC
TRBJ2-6	-	TRBV7-3	-	CASSRSLPGANVLTF	TGTGCCAGCAGTAGGTCCCTACCTGGGGCCAACGTCCTGACTTTC
TRBJ2-1	few	TRBV7-6	-	CASRSGVNEQFF	TGTGCCAGCAGAAGTGGGGTGAATGAGCAGTTCTTC
TRBJ2-3	many	TRBV7-9	-	CASSLEGYSPTDTQYF	TGTGCCAGCAGCTTAGAGGGCTACTCCCCCACAGATACGCAGTATTTT
TRBJ2-4	many	TRBV20-1	-	CSAREGGGDIQYF	TGCAGTGCTCGAGAAGGGGGAGGGGACATTCAGTACTTC
TRBJ2-7	many	TRBV15	TRBD1	CATSGQETYEQYF	TGTGCCACCAGCGGACAGGAAACCTACGAGCAGTACTTC
TRBJ2-1	few	TRBV5-1	TRBD2	CASSLTSGSNEQFF	TGCGCCAGCAGCTTGACTAGCGGGTCCAATGAGCAGTTCTTC
TRBJ1-6	-	TRBV30	TRBD1	CAWTSKGQGANSPLHF	TGTGCCTGGACCTCCAAGGGACAGGGGGCGAACTCACCCCTCCACTTT
TRBJ2-1	-	TRBV6-5	-	CASSSKLGVNEQFF	TGTGCCAGCAGTTCGAAGCTAGGGGTCAATGAGCAGTTCTTC
TRBJ2-3	-	TRBV29-1	TRBD2	CSVGAGGPADTQYF	TGCAGCGTTGGGGCGGGAGGGCCGGCAGATACGCAGTATTTT
TRBJ2-1	many	TRBV29-1	-	CSVERGQGNEQFF	TGCAGCGTTGAAAGAGGGCAGGGGAACGAGCAGTTCTTC
TRBJ1-4	many	TRBV6-2/TRBV6-3	-	CASSYSQQVATNEKLFF	TGTGCCAGCAGTTACTCCCAACAGGTGGCGACTAATGAAAAACTGTTTTTT
TRBJ2-3	many	TRBV5-1	-	CASSRGDRLLGTDTQYF	TGCGCCAGCAGCCGGGGAGACAGACTCCTTGGCACAGATACGCAGTATTTT
TRBJ2-3	many	TRBV29-1	TRBD1	CSVQDRGQVSTDTQYF	TGCAGCGTTCAGGACAGGGGGCAAGTCAGCACAGATACGCAGTATTTT
TRBJ1-2	many	TRBV5-1	-	CASSLERQNYGYTF	TGCGCCAGCAGCTTGGAGAGACAGAACTATGGCTACACCTTC
TRBJ1-6	many	TRBV7-9	-	CASSLGSPSSYNSPLHF	TGTGCCAGCAGCTTGGGGTCTCCGAGCTCCTATAATTCACCCCTCCACTTT
TRBJ1-3	-	TRBV11-3	-	CASSDQGRSGNTIYF	TGTGCCAGCAGCGACCAAGGGCGCTCTGGAAACACCATATATTTT
TRBJ2-1	many	TRBV20-1	TRBD2	CSARDRTSGRMDEQFF	TGCAGTGCTAGAGATCGGACTAGCGGGAGGATGGATGAGCAGTTCTTC
TRBJ2-7	many	TRBV20-1	TRBD2	CSASGGLADPYEQYF	TGCAGTGCTAGTGGGGGACTAGCGGACCCCTACGAGCAGTACTTC
TRBJ1-6	-	TRBV7-9	-	CASSPGLYNSPLHF	TGTGCCAGCAGCCCAGGACTGTATAATTCACCCCTCCACTTT
TRBJ2-3	-	TRBV19	TRBD2	CASSVAGGAPDTQYF	TGTGCCAGTAGCGTAGCGGGGGGGGCCCCGGATACGCAGTATTTT
TRBJ1-1	many	TRBV18	-	CASSPEGRANTEAFF	TGTGCCAGCTCACCGGAGGGCAGGGCAAACACTGAAGCTTTCTTT
TRBJ2-5	many	TRBV5-5	-	CASSFAAGFETQYF	TGTGCCAGCAGCTTCGCGGCAGGCTTCGAGACCCAGTACTTC
TRBJ1-5	many	TRBV29-1	-	CSVVIAGSNQPQHF	TGCAGCGTTGTGATAGCGGGGAGCAATCAGCCCCAGCATTTT
TRBJ2-3	many	TRBV12-3/TRBV12-4	-	CASSPDQDTQYF	TGTGCCAGCAGCCCGGATCAAGATACGCAGTATTTT
TRBJ2-1	many	TRBV12-3/TRBV12-4	-	CASSSRSGSEQFF	TGTGCCAGCAGTTCACGCTCTGGGAGCGAGCAGTTCTTC
TRBJ1-2	many	TRBV30	-	CAWSRGNYGYTF	TGTGCCTGGAGTAGGGGGAACTATGGCTACACCTTC
TRBJ2-1	many	TRBV29-1	-	CSVAAGGNEQFF	TGCAGCGTGGCCGCGGGCGGCAATGAGCAGTTCTTC
TRBJ1-3	-	TRBV28	-	CASSPGVYTIYF	TGTGCCAGCAGTCCGGGGGTTTACACCATATATTTT
TRBJ2-3	many	TRBV5-1	-	CASSLTGADTQYF	TGCGCCAGCAGCTTGACGGGGGCAGATACGCAGTATTTT
TRBJ1-1	many	TRBV5-1	TRBD1	CASSGRTGYTEAFF	TGCGCCAGCAGCGGAAGGACAGGGTACACTGAAGCTTTCTTT
TRBJ2-2	many	TRBV5-1	TRBD1	CASRDRVTGELFF	TGCGCCAGCCGGGACAGGGTCACCGGGGAGCTGTTTTTT
TRBJ1-5	many	TRBV12-3/TRBV12-4	-	CASRTDTAGPQHF	TGTGCCAGCAGGACGGACACTGCTGGGCCCCAGCATTTT
TRBJ2-7	many	TRBV29-1	-	CSVETGSYEQYF	TGCAGCGTTGAAACAGGGAGTTACGAGCAGTACTTC
TRBJ1-5	many	TRBV18	TRBD1	CASSEGGASVQPQHF	TGTGCCAGCTCAGAAGGGGGCGCGTCCGTTCAGCCCCAGCATTTT
TRBJ2-2	many	TRBV12-3/TRBV12-4	TRBD2	CASSPGLARAGELFF	TGTGCCAGCAGCCCCGGACTAGCTCGGGCCGGGGAGCTGTTTTTT
TRBJ1-6	many	TRBV12-3/TRBV12-4	-	CASSTERNTPLHF	TGTGCCAGCAGCACCGAAAGAAACACACCCCTCCACTTT
TRBJ1-2	many	TRBV18	-	CASSPRGTDGYTF	TGTGCCAGCTCACCTCGAGGTACAGATGGCTACACCTTC
TRBJ2-1	many	TRBV5-4	-	CASTSWGENNEQFF	TGTGCCAGCACCAGTTGGGGGGAAAACAATGAGCAGTTCTTC
TRBJ2-2	many	TRBV5-1	-	CASSLRADTGELFF	TGCGCCAGCAGTCTTAGGGCCGACACCGGGGAGCTGTTTTTT
TRBJ1-2	many	TRBV20-1	-	CSASERGPNYGYTF	TGCAGTGCCAGCGAACGGGGCCCTAACTATGGCTACACCTTC
TRBJ1-1	many	TRBV5-1	-	CASSSGVAGLTEAFF	TGCGCCAGCAGCTCCGGAGTCGCAGGGTTGACTGAAGCTTTCTTT
TRBJ1-5	many	TRBV20-1	-	CSARVGTGDQPQHF	TGCAGTGCTAGGGTGGGTACAGGTGATCAGCCCCAGCATTTT
TRBJ2-1	many	TRBV12-3/TRBV12-4	-	CASSPPYNEQFF	TGTGCCAGCAGTCCTCCCTACAATGAGCAGTTCTTC
TRBJ2-1	few	TRBV19	-	CASSTAPTGQSEQFF	TGTGCCAGTAGTACCGCACCGACGGGCCAAAGTGAGCAGTTCTTC
TRBJ2-5	-	TRBV2	-	CASTELVTRETQYF	TGTGCCAGCACCGAGCTAGTCACCCGGGAGACCCAGTACTTC